This T cell receptor beta chain was retrieved from a study of neurological immune-mediated disorders. Overall study findings and caveats: With the multiple sclerosis repertoire cluster, neither clinical nor MRI features showed any association.

Trimming stripped 2 bases from V and 6 bases from J, with 14 bases between. The CDR3 loop spans 13 amino acids. Germline V gives CDR1 DFQATT, CDR2 SNEGSKA (reference sequence). Each CDR3 protein is one row after TCRdb ran MiXCR on the 5' RACE reads. The sample holds some 83,000 distinct CDR3 sequences, around 2.6% seen once. This clonotype was seen many times. Its antigen remains unidentified. Unsorted libraries were generated from 2 million PBMCs held at -80 degrees C. The origin of this receptor is a woman in her twenties or thirties with multiple sclerosis. The sequenced sample consisted of PBMCs. The chain combines TRBV20-1 with TRBJ2-7; D call uncertain. CDR3 DNA sequence: TGCAGTGCTAGAAGGTCCGACTGGGTCGAGCAGTACTTC. Protein product: CSARRSDWVEQYF.